Each of the 15 T cell receptor beta chains below was sequenced from the same sample in a study of vaccination and CD4 T cells after COVID-19 (dated by TCRdb to 2022 to 2024). These receptors lack a known antigen. The treatment or condition tag for this specimen amounts to: roughly 11-day PBMC culture with coronavirus spike peptide pools or control peptides (ViraFEST assay). The library relied on PCR. Sequenced on an Illumina iSeq 100. DNA from cultured CD4+ T cells underwent TCR sequencing with the Oncomine TCR Beta short-read assay at the Johns Hopkins FTIC core. Clones were called with MiXCR by TCRdb after fastp trimmed the public reads at Q25, and only in-frame beta chains were retained. When rows share a CDR3 protein, they turn into one entry using the most common DNA and genes. This sample lists roughly 15,000 distinct CDR3 sequences; roughly 51% were detected once. Of the sample, about a sixth is held by the ten largest clones.

Sequencing input: CD4+ T cells from blood, cultured in vitro. These receptors came from a human donor who had recovered from COVID-19.

The CDR3 bases are TGTGCCACACGCAATGGGGGCAGCACAAACACCGGGGAGCTGTTTTTT. This codes for CATRNGGSTNTGELFF. The chain uses TRBV27 and TRBJ2-2; tentative D call: TRBD1 (6 bases). Trimming left V 10 bases short and J 2 bases short, with 20 bases between. The length of the CDR3 is 16 residues. CDR1 is MNHEY and CDR2 is SMNVEV in the germline V gene (reference sequence).

This chain connects TRBV20-1 to TRBJ2-7, with D tentatively TRBD1 (5 bases). The length of the CDR3 is 17 residues. V gave up 0 bases and J gave up 4 bases, with 22 bases separating them. CDR1 is DFQATT, CDR2 SNEGSKA, per germline (reference sequence). For the CDR3, the DNA is TGCAGTGCTAGAGATATGTATGTGAGTGGGGCAGAATACGAGCAGTACTTC. Amino acid sequence: CSARDMYVSGAEYEQYF.

This clonotype was seen more than once but under ten times. The chain recombines TRBV6-1 with TRBJ1-3, with a tentative D call TRBD1 (5 bases). V gave up 3 bases and J gave up 0 bases, with 6 bases separating them. CDR1 MNHNS and CDR2 SASEGT come from the germline V gene. The CDR3 is 14 residues long. This chain's CDR3 is CASSETDSGNTIYF. In nucleotides, the CDR3 is TGTGCCAGCAGTGAGACAGACTCTGGAAACACCATATATTTT.

The V call is TRBV20-1, the J call TRBJ2-7; no firm D call. The V end was cut by 3 bases, the J end by 3 bases, with 12 bases between. There are 13 residues in the CDR3. Germline-derived CDR1 and CDR2 are DFQATT and SNEGSKA (reference sequence). The CDR3 is CSARGPMIYEQYF. The CDR3 DNA follows: TGCAGTGCTAGGGGCCCAATGATCTACGAGCAGTACTTC.

The J gene is TRBJ1-6, the V gene TRBV7-9; D not certain. The CDR3 extends over 15 amino acids. Germline CDR1 and CDR2: SEHNR and FQNEAQ (reference sequence). Trimming stripped 5 bases from V and 7 bases from J, with 15 bases between. The CDR3 DNA sequence: TGTGCCAGCAGCCCGCCATGGGCGGCCAATTCACCCCTCCACTTT. This sequence encodes CASSPPWAANSPLHF.

The chain recombines TRBV2 with TRBJ1-2, with D possibly being TRBD1 (5 bases). V gave up 7 bases and J gave up 2 bases, with 14 bases separating them. Per the germline V gene, CDR1 is SNHLY and CDR2 is FYNNEI. The CDR3 is made up of 14 amino acids. The CDR3 sequence: CASTRRGVNYGYTF. CDR3 bases: TGTGCCAGCACCCGCCGAGGGGTCAACTATGGCTACACCTTC.

This clonotype was detected a few times. V and J are TRBV7-2 and TRBJ2-7, with D perhaps TRBD1 or TRBD2 (6 bases each). V was trimmed by 3 bases and J by 3 bases, leaving 12 bases between them. The CDR3 extends over 14 amino acids. Germline V gives CDR1 SGHTA, CDR2 FQGNSA. CDR3 DNA: TGTGCCAGCAGCTTGACGGGGGCTAGCTACGAGCAGTACTTC. The encoded protein is CASSLTGASYEQYF.

Worth noting for this clonotype: One end of the junction fails to match germline, which may point to a read error. V gene TRBV6-1 combines with J gene TRBJ2-7, with 10 bases fitting TRBD1. The CDR3 totals 15 residues. The germline CDR1 and CDR2 sequences are MNHNS and SASEGT. In DNA, the CDR3 is TGTGCCAGCAGGGAAGGGACAGGGGCCACCTACGAGCAGTACTTC. Amino acid sequence: CASREGTGATYEQYF.

This clonotype was observed a few times. The V call is TRBV20-1, the J call TRBJ2-5, with D perhaps TRBD1 (6 bases). The CDR3 extends over 13 amino acids. The germline V gene encodes CDR1 DFQATT and CDR2 SNEGSKA (reference sequence). The V gene lost 3 bases and the J gene lost 4 bases, with 12 bases spanning the gap. CDR3 bases: TGCAGTGCTAGTGGCAGGGGTGGAGAGACCCAGTACTTC. Translation gives CSASGRGGETQYF.

Only a few counts were recorded for this clonotype. The gene calls are TRBV6-1 and TRBJ1-3; D is unclear. This CDR3 spans 13 amino acids. V was trimmed by 8 bases and J by 0 bases, leaving 8 bases between them. CDR1 is MNHNS and CDR2 is SASEGT in the germline V gene. The CDR3 bases are TGTGCCAGCGAGGCCTTCTCTGGAAACACCATATATTTT. Translation: CASEAFSGNTIYF.

The rearrangement joins TRBV19 to TRBJ2-6; TRBD1 might be the D (6 bases). Germline values: CDR1 LNHDA, CDR2 SQIVND (reference sequence). Trimming stripped 9 bases from V and 4 bases from J, with 13 bases between. The length of the CDR3 is 14 residues. This CDR3 reads CASQTGAGANVLTF. The CDR3 region has the DNA TGTGCCAGCCAGACAGGAGCAGGGGCCAACGTCCTGACTTTC.

The V gene is TRBV3-1, the J gene TRBJ2-5; TRBD2 aligns across 12 bases. Germline assignment: CDR1 LGHDT and CDR2 YNNKEL (reference sequence). The CDR3 runs 15 residues. J lost 5 bases, V lost 4 bases, and 5 bases had no gene match. In DNA form, the CDR3 reads TGTGCCAGCAGCCCTAGCGGGGGGGCCTGGGAGACCCAGTACTTC. Its translation is CASSPSGGAWETQYF.

This clonotype showed up just once. The V and J genes are TRBV20-1 and TRBJ2-7; D gene ambiguous. Germline V CDR1 and CDR2: DFQATT, SNEGSKA (reference sequence). This CDR3 has 12 residues. V lost 6 bases and J lost 2, with 11 bases in between. This chain's CDR3 is CSAMGGTYEQYF. CDR3 nucleotides: TGCAGTGCCATGGGCGGAACCTACGAGCAGTACTTC.

The sample holds a few counts of this clonotype. The chain uses TRBV7-2 and TRBJ2-7; TRBD2 is a possible D gene (6 bases). CDR3 length equals 16 residues. Germline V gene lookup returns CDR1 SGHTA and CDR2 FQGNSA. Trimming pared 2 bases from V and 10 bases from J, leaving 24 bases between. CDR3 nucleotides: TGTGCCAGCAGCTTAACGTTTAAGGTGGGAGGCTCAACACAGTACTTC. This encodes CASSLTFKVGGSTQYF.

This clonotype was counted a few times. The chain has TRBV24-1 and TRBJ2-3; TRBD1 matches 7 bases. The ends lost 5 bases at V and 4 bases at J; junction bases unmatched: 2. Germline CDR1 KGHDR, CDR2 SFDVKD. This CDR3 has 13 amino acids. The CDR3 reads CATSVQGADTQYF. CDR3 bases: TGTGCCACCAGTGTTCAGGGGGCAGATACGCAGTATTTT.